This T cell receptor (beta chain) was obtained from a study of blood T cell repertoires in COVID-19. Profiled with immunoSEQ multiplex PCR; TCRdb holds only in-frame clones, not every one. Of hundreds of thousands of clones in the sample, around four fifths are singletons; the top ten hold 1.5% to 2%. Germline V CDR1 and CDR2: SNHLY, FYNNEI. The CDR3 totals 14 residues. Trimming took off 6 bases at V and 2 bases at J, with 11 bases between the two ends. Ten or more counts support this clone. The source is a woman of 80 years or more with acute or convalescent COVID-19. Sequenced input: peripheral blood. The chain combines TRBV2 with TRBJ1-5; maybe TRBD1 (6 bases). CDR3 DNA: TGTGCCAGCAGCAGGGGCAGGGGCAATCAGCCCCAGCATTTT. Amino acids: CASSRGRGNQPQHF.